Listed below are T cell receptor beta chains from one sample, sequenced in a study of blood T cells in healthy people across ages. In TCRdb, the 5' RACE reads were re-called with MiXCR into one record per CDR3 protein. The table has over 450,000 distinct CDR3 sequences, 24% seen once. The same data also went into a second study, on T cells of mothers and their children.

What was sequenced was blood. These receptors all stem from a boy younger than 18 in good health. Both conserved end residues are part of each CDR3. The D gene is left open where the match is weak. Clone size is stated in some rows and not others, as once, few, many or a class when expanded.

. | TRBJ1-5 | . | TRBV20-1 | CSAGASWNQPQHF | TGCAGTGCGGGAGCGTCTTGGAATCAGCCCCAGCATTTT
many | TRBJ2-5 | TRBD2 | TRBV20-1 | CSARDFLAGDVETQYF | TGCAGTGCTAGAGATTTTTTAGCGGGAGATGTGGAGACCCAGTACTTC
. | TRBJ2-4 | . | TRBV28 | CASSPPLSVAKNIQYF | TGTGCCAGCAGTCCTCCCTTGTCGGTAGCCAAAAACATTCAGTACTTC
. | TRBJ2-3 | TRBD1 | TRBV12-3/TRBV12-4 | CASSYGQGRDTQYF | TGTGCCAGCAGTTATGGACAGGGCAGGGATACGCAGTATTTT
. | TRBJ2-7 | . | TRBV7-3 | CASSLGPSNYEQYF | TGTGCCAGCAGCTTAGGACCTTCGAACTACGAGCAGTACTTC
. | TRBJ1-1 | TRBD1 | TRBV5-4 | CASSFGQGLRSGAEAFF | TGTGCCAGCAGCTTCGGACAGGGCCTACGGTCGGGCGCTGAAGCTTTCTTT
many | TRBJ2-1 | TRBD1 | TRBV7-8 | CASIGTDNEQFF | TGTGCCAGCATCGGGACAGACAATGAGCAGTTCTTC
. | TRBJ2-5 | . | TRBV7-2 | CASSLSRAGETQYF | TGTGCCAGCAGCTTGTCAAGGGCCGGAGAGACCCAGTACTTC
few | TRBJ2-1 | TRBD2 | TRBV24-1 | CATSDPTSGYDYEQFF | TGTGCCACCAGTGATCCTACTAGCGGGTACGACTATGAGCAGTTCTTC
once | TRBJ2-5 | . | TRBV6-1 | CASSPAGSRRGETQYF | TGTGCCAGCAGTCCCGCTGGTAGCCGACGGGGCGAGACCCAGTACTTC
few | TRBJ2-3 | TRBD2 | TRBV7-6 | CASSLVVGASGRESTDTQYF | TGTGCCAGCAGCTTAGTGGTCGGGGCTAGCGGGAGGGAGAGCACAGATACGCAGTATTTT
few | TRBJ2-1 | . | TRBV2 | CASVALTNNEQFF | TGTGCCAGTGTAGCCCTCACTAACAATGAGCAGTTCTTC
. | TRBJ1-2 | . | TRBV10-3 | CAISEQTTTTNYGYTF | TGTGCCATCAGTGAACAGACGACAACCACTAACTATGGCTACACCTTC
. | TRBJ1-2 | . | TRBV3-2 | CASISYGYTF | TGTGCCAGCATTTCCTATGGCTACACCTTC
few | TRBJ1-1 | . | TRBV3-1 | CASSQEGVLTEAFF | TGTGCCAGCAGCCAAGAGGGGGTCCTCACTGAAGCTTTCTTT
few | TRBJ2-7 | TRBD2 | TRBV5-1 | CASSPAGVAYEQYF | TGCGCCAGCAGCCCGGCGGGGGTAGCCTACGAGCAGTACTTC
. | TRBJ2-3 | . | TRBV20-1 | CSARGAESTDTQYF | TGCAGTGCCCGAGGAGCGGAGAGCACAGATACGCAGTATTTT
. | TRBJ1-3 | . | TRBV4-3 | CASSQDRTMISGNTIYF | TGCGCCAGCAGCCAAGATCGCACTATGATCTCTGGAAACACCATATATTTT
few | TRBJ2-2 | . | TRBV7-9 | CASGATKISNTGELFF | TGTGCCAGCGGCGCCACAAAGATTTCGAACACCGGGGAGCTGTTTTTT
few | TRBJ2-2 | . | TRBV9 | CASSVGSGELFF | TGTGCCAGCAGCGTAGGTTCCGGGGAGCTGTTTTTT
. | TRBJ2-4 | . | TRBV5-1 | CASTTGTAAGGGNIQYF | TGCGCCAGCACGACCGGGACAGCAGCCGGGGGGGGAAACATTCAGTACTTC
. | TRBJ2-7 | TRBD2 | TRBV6-2/TRBV6-3 | CASSPRGASGRSYEQYF | TGTGCCAGCAGCCCCCGGGGAGCGAGCGGGAGGTCATACGAGCAGTACTTC